These 8 T cell receptor beta chains originate from one sample sequenced in a study of graft-versus-host responses after intestinal transplantation. Clones were sequenced by immunoSEQ multiplex PCR, and TCRdb holds only the in-frame ones, with some missing. The profile shows about 12,000 clones, 35% of them singletons. Irradiated, violet-dye-labeled stimulators (roughly 200,000) were plated alongside roughly 200,000 CFSE-labeled responders. Sequencing used alloreactive CD8+ T cells from a mixed lymphocyte reaction culture, obtained before intestinal transplant. Specified subset: CFSE-low proliferating T cells sorted from roughly 6-day pre-transplant mixed lymphocyte reaction (GvH or HvG direction). The receptors shown here come from a human patient who received an intestinal transplant.

The genes are TRBV6-5 and TRBJ2-1, with 9 bases identical to TRBD2. The J segment lost 4 bases and the V segment lost 8 bases, leaving 9 bases of the junction unmatched. The CDR3 consists of 15 residues. CDR1 and CDR2 (germline): MNHEY, SVGAGI. The CDR3 region is CASQTLAGPYNEQFF. The CDR3 nucleotides read TGTGCCAGCCAGACTCTAGCGGGACCTTACAATGAGCAGTTCTTC.

By sample share, this clone is medium-sized (0.01 to 0.1%). The V call is TRBV18, the J call TRBJ2-3; maybe TRBD2 (5 bases). Germline lookup yields CDR1 KGHSH and CDR2 LQKENI. The CDR3 is 17 amino acids. V was pared by 3 bases and J by 2 bases, with 18 bases between. The CDR3 is CASSPRFEGSTTDTQYF. The CDR3 bases are TGTGCCAGCTCACCCCGGTTTGAGGGATCAACCACAGATACGCAGTATTTT.

This rearrangement joins TRBV6-4 to TRBJ2-7; D gene unclear. V gave up 3 bases and J gave up 1 base, with 13 bases separating them. This CDR3 is built from 15 residues. In germline, CDR1 is MRHNA, CDR2 SNTAGT. CDR3 coding DNA: TGTGCCAGCAGTGAATCGCACACTACTTCCTACGAGCAGTACTTC. It specifies CASSESHTTSYEQYF.

The chain joins TRBV7-3 to TRBJ2-1, with unresolved D. From germline, CDR1 is SGHTA and CDR2 FQGTGA. There are 10 residues in the CDR3. Trimming removed 2 bases at V and 9 bases at J, with 2 bases between. In DNA, the CDR3 is TGTGCCAGCAGCTTAGGTGAGCAGTTCTTC. This codes for CASSLGEQFF.

The chain employs TRBV7-2 and TRBJ2-7; D uncertain. Trimming took 5 bases from V and 2 from J, leaving 16 bases between them. CDR1 and CDR2 (germline): SGHTA, FQGNSA. This CDR3 spans 15 amino acids. The CDR3, as DNA: TGTGCCAGCAGCGCCCCCATGGCCCTAGCCTACGAGCAGTACTTC. This translates into CASSAPMALAYEQYF.

The gene calls are TRBV7-9 and TRBJ1-4; no clear D. CDR1 SEHNR and CDR2 FQNEAQ come from the germline V gene (reference sequence). V lost 3 bases and J 11 bases, leaving 10 bases between the germline ends. The CDR3 extends over 12 amino acids. CDR3 nucleotides: TGTGCCAGCAGCTTTTGGACGGGGAAACTGTTTTTT. Protein product: CASSFWTGKLFF.

The chain recombines TRBV11-1 with TRBJ1-5; D call uncertain. The germline V and J ends were trimmed by 5 bases and 7 bases, with 15 bases remaining between them. The CDR3 is 14 amino acids. Germline V gene data show CDR1 as SGHAT and CDR2 as FQDESV (reference sequence). The CDR3 DNA follows: TGTGCCAGCAGCCTTGACATCGGGTCCCAGCCCCAGCATTTT. It is translated as CASSLDIGSQPQHF. The entire variable domain, with the rest obtained from reference TRBV11-1 and TRBJ1-5, is as follows: EAEVAQSPRYKITEKSQAVAFWCDPISGHATLYWYRQILGQGPELLVQFQDESVVDDSQLPKDRFSAERLKGVDSTLKIQPAELGDSAMYLCASSLDIGSQPQHFGDGTRLSIL.

The table lists this clone with a few counts. The DNA of the CDR3 is TGCGCCAGCAGTCCCGGGGCAGGGGGTCAAGAGACCCAGTACTTC. This codes for CASSPGAGGQETQYF. This chain connects TRBV4-3 to TRBJ2-5, with 7 positions matching TRBD1. V shed 6 bases, J shed 2 bases, and the junction held 9 bases outside the gene matches. Germline V gene sequence: CDR1 LGHNA, CDR2 YSLEER. This CDR3 spans 15 amino acids.